These T cell receptor beta chains were read from a single sample in a study of blood T cells in healthy people across ages. TCRdb processed the 5' RACE reads anew with MiXCR; each CDR3 protein has one entry. The sample lists about 730,000 distinct CDR3 sequences; about 40% were seen once. The sample consisted of blood. These receptors were taken from a woman aged 55-69 years in good health. CDR3s include the opening cysteine and the closing phenylalanine or tryptophan. D genes are given only for firm matches. Clone size is shown for a subset of rows, as once, few, many or a class of expanded clone.

.	TRBV6-4	TRBJ2-1	few	CASSGDLDNEQFF	TGTGCCAGCAGTGGGGACTTGGACAATGAGCAGTTCTTC
.	TRBV6-2/TRBV6-3	TRBJ1-5	.	CASSYSDDGQFNQPQHF	TGTGCCAGCAGTTACTCGGACGACGGACAGTTCAATCAGCCCCAGCATTTT
.	TRBV19	TRBJ2-4	few	CASSIKGDIQYF	TGTGCCAGTAGTATAAAGGGTGACATTCAGTACTTC
.	TRBV7-2	TRBJ2-5	.	CASSPHEGETQYF	TGTGCCAGCAGCCCCCATGAAGGCGAGACCCAGTACTTC
.	TRBV30	TRBJ1-1	.	CAWEGRNTEAFF	TGTGCCTGGGAGGGCCGGAACACTGAAGCTTTCTTT
.	TRBV7-9	TRBJ1-6	.	CASSLVRGGRSSYNSPLHF	TGTGCCAGCAGCTTAGTTCGGGGCGGAAGAAGCTCCTATAATTCACCCCTCCACTTT
.	TRBV28	TRBJ2-2	few	CASSLYAVGAGELFF	TGTGCCAGCAGTTTATATGCAGTAGGGGCCGGGGAGCTGTTTTTT
.	TRBV7-2	TRBJ2-1	few	CASSLEASGPYNEQFF	TGTGCCAGCAGCTTAGAGGCAAGCGGGCCATACAATGAGCAGTTCTTC
TRBD1	TRBV7-2	TRBJ1-3	.	CASSRTGVSTIYF	TGTGCCAGCAGCCGGACAGGGGTTTCCACCATATATTTT
.	TRBV4-3	TRBJ2-3	.	CASSQDVADTQYF	TGCGCCAGCAGCCAAGATGTGGCAGATACGCAGTATTTT
.	TRBV27	TRBJ2-1	.	CASRLTRNTYNEQFF	TGTGCCAGCAGATTGACAAGGAATACCTACAATGAGCAGTTCTTC
TRBD1	TRBV6-2/TRBV6-3	TRBJ2-3	.	CATRDPGTGGVHTQYF	TGTGCCACCAGAGACCCCGGGACAGGGGGAGTTCATACGCAGTATTTT
.	TRBV30	TRBJ1-2	.	CAWSFSMGNGYTF	TGTGCCTGGAGTTTTTCCATGGGGAATGGCTACACTTTC
.	TRBV20-1	TRBJ2-5	.	CSARVIGEANGQETQYF	TGCAGTGCCAGGGTGATTGGTGAGGCGAACGGCCAAGAGACCCAGTACTTC
TRBD2	TRBV28	TRBJ2-1	few	CASSHTSGRAHEQFF	TGTGCCAGCAGCCATACTAGCGGGAGGGCCCATGAGCAGTTCTTC
.	TRBV20-1	TRBJ1-5	.	CSASSGEQPQHF	TGCAGTGCTAGCTCGGGGGAGCAGCCCCAGCATTTT
.	TRBV7-9	TRBJ1-1	.	CASSNNSLGVLNTEAFF	TGTGCCAGCAGCAACAACTCATTGGGGGTATTGAACACTGAAGCTTTCTTT
.	TRBV5-5	TRBJ2-7	many	CASSLSFGEKLNYEQYF	TGTGCCAGCAGCTTGAGTTTTGGGGAAAAGTTAAACTACGAGCAGTACTTC
TRBD1	TRBV28	TRBJ2-3	few	CASSLEQGAGTDTQYF	TGTGCCAGCAGTTTAGAGCAGGGGGCAGGGACAGATACGCAGTATTTT
.	TRBV28	TRBJ2-4	many	CASSLAKNIQYF	TGTGCCAGCAGCCTCGCCAAAAACATTCAGTACTTC
.	TRBV6-5	TRBJ2-7	few	CASSYGPQPHEQYF	TGTGCCAGCAGTTACGGGCCCCAGCCCCACGAGCAGTACTTC
.	TRBV7-9	TRBJ1-5	.	CASSRGGQPQHF	TGTGCCAGCAGTCGGGGGGGACAGCCCCAGCATTTT
.	TRBV24-1	TRBJ2-1	.	CATSDLDSYNEQFF	TGTGCCACCAGTGATCTAGATTCCTACAATGAGCAGTTCTTC
.	TRBV6-1	TRBJ2-1	.	CAPYPQGLPYNEQFF	TGTGCCCCCTACCCCCAAGGACTCCCCTACAATGAGCAGTTCTTC
.	TRBV29-1	TRBJ2-5	.	CGVEADIKLETQYF	TGCGGCGTTGAGGCCGATATAAAGCTTGAGACCCAGTACTTC
TRBD2	TRBV6-2/TRBV6-3	TRBJ2-7	many	CASSYSGGRAYEQYF	TGTGCCAGCAGTTACTCTGGCGGGAGGGCCTACGAGCAGTACTTC
.	TRBV28	TRBJ1-4	few	CASSLANEKLFF	TGTGCCAGCAGCCTCGCTAATGAAAAACTGTTTTTT
.	TRBV15	TRBJ1-5	few	CATSRGHLNQPQHF	TGTGCCACCAGCAGAGGTCACCTAAATCAGCCCCAGCATTTT
TRBD2	TRBV20-1	TRBJ2-4	.	CSAGPLTSGSLREQYF	TGCAGTGCAGGGCCCCTGACTAGCGGGAGTTTAAGGGAGCAGTACTTC
TRBD1	TRBV7-3	TRBJ2-3	.	CASSPYTGTDDTDTQYF	TGTGCCAGCAGCCCATATACCGGGACAGACGACACAGATACGCAGTATTTT
.	TRBV15	TRBJ2-1	.	CATRLRGLPTHNEQFF	TGTGCCACCCGTCTCCGCGGACTACCGACACACAATGAGCAGTTCTTC
.	TRBV28	TRBJ2-1	few	CASSTYNSGRGFF	TGTGCCAGCAGTACATACAATAGCGGCCGAGGGTTCTTC
TRBD1	TRBV3-1	TRBJ2-2	.	CASSFRQGSTGELFF	TGTGCCAGCAGCTTCCGACAGGGGTCGACCGGGGAGCTGTTTTTT
.	TRBV5-1	TRBJ2-5	once	CASSAGQQGTQYF	TGCGCCAGCAGCGCGGGACAGCAAGGGACCCAGTACTTC
.	TRBV7-7	TRBJ2-1	few	CASSPGDNEQFF	TGTGCTAGCAGCCCAGGTGACAATGAGCAGTTCTTC
TRBD1	TRBV6-6	TRBJ1-5	.	CASSTSGQVISNQPQHF	TGTGCCAGCAGTACCTCTGGACAGGTCATTAGCAATCAGCCCCAGCATTTT
TRBD2	TRBV20-1	TRBJ2-3	.	CSARAGAGGSTDTQYF	TGCAGTGCTAGAGCGGGAGCGGGAGGTTCCACAGATACGCAGTATTTT
.	TRBV20-1	TRBJ1-2	.	CSANLATYGYTF	TGCAGTGCTAACCTGGCGACCTATGGCTACACCTTC
.	TRBV7-6	TRBJ2-1	few	CASSLRAMSSYNEQFF	TGTGCCAGCAGCTTAAGAGCGATGAGCTCCTACAATGAGCAGTTCTTC
.	TRBV28	TRBJ2-7	few	CASPGPGSYEQYF	TGTGCCAGCCCGGGGCCAGGGAGCTACGAGCAGTACTTC
TRBD1	TRBV3-1	TRBJ2-7	.	CASSPEGQNYEQYF	TGTGCCAGCAGCCCCGAGGGACAGAACTACGAGCAGTACTTC
.	TRBV3-1	TRBJ1-4	.	CASSQSGVFNEKLFF	TGTGCCAGCAGCCAGTCCGGGGTTTTTAATGAAAAACTGTTTTTT
.	TRBV4-2	TRBJ2-3	.	CASSQDLAGQRADTQYF	TGTGCCAGCAGCCAAGATCTGGCCGGCCAGAGGGCAGATACGCAGTATTTT
TRBD1	TRBV7-9	TRBJ2-7	.	CASSPPRLGQGFNYEQYF	TGTGCCAGCAGCCCGCCCCGGCTGGGACAGGGATTCAACTACGAGCAGTACTTC
.	TRBV7-9	TRBJ1-1	.	CASSLQAGNTEAFF	TGTGCCAGCAGCTTACAGGCAGGGAACACTGAAGCTTTCTTT
.	TRBV4-3	TRBJ2-7	few	CASSQETLYYEQYF	TGCGCCAGCAGCCAAGAAACCTTATACTACGAGCAGTACTTC
.	TRBV11-1	TRBJ1-2	.	CASSLGLVPSAGYAF	TGTGCCAGCAGCTTGGGGCTGGTCCCTTCGGCTGGCTACGCCTTC
TRBD2	TRBV4-2	TRBJ2-5	many	CASSQGVSGSGETQYF	TGTGCCAGCAGCCAAGGGGTTAGCGGGAGCGGTGAGACCCAGTACTTC
.	TRBV7-7	TRBJ2-1	.	CASSSDTNEQFF	TGTGCCAGCAGCTCGGACACCAATGAGCAGTTCTTC
TRBD1	TRBV12-5	TRBJ2-3	.	CASGLGQGETDTQYF	TGTGCTAGTGGTTTGGGGCAGGGGGAAACAGATACGCAGTATTTT
TRBD1	TRBV7-8	TRBJ2-2	.	CASSLAGTGLPGEPFF	TGTGCCAGCAGCCTCGCCGGGACAGGGCTCCCCGGGGAGCCGTTTTTT
TRBD2	TRBV7-2	TRBJ2-5	few	CASSFQRGPETQYF	TGTGCCAGCAGCTTCCAGCGGGGGCCAGAGACCCAGTACTTC
TRBD2	TRBV20-1	TRBJ2-5	.	CSAREEAGGPHQETQYF	TGCAGTGCTAGAGAGGAAGCGGGAGGCCCCCACCAAGAGACCCAGTACTTC
TRBD1	TRBV11-3	TRBJ2-7	.	CASSIPGQGFPYEQYF	TGTGCCAGCAGCATTCCGGGACAGGGGTTCCCCTACGAGCAGTACTTC
TRBD1	TRBV11-2	TRBJ1-2	.	CASSLGRDRGDYGYTF	TGTGCCAGCAGCTTAGGCCGGGACAGGGGTGACTATGGCTACACCTTC
.	TRBV7-8	TRBJ2-5	.	CAGSSGDQGPQYF	TGTGCCGGCAGCTCTGGGGACCAGGGACCGCAGTACTTC
.	TRBV3-1	TRBJ2-4	.	CASSQVASALAKNIQYF	TGTGCCAGCAGCCAAGTGGCCAGTGCCTTAGCCAAAAACATTCAGTACTTC
TRBD2	TRBV13	TRBJ2-1	.	CASSILGSGRAIYEQFF	TGTGCCAGCAGCATATTGGGTAGCGGGAGGGCCATATATGAGCAGTTCTTC